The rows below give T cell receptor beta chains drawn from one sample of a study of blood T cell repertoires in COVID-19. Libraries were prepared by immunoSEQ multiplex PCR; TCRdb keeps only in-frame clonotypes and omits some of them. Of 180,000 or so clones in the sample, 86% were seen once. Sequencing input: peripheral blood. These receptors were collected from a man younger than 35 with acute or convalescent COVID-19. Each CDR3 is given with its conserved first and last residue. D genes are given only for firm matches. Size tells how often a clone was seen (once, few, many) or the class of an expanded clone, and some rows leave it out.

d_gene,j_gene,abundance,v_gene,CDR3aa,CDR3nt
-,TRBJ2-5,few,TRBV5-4,CASSNELFGHSLEETQYF,TGTGCCAGCTCAAATGAACTTTTTGGACATTCCCTCGAAGAGACCCAGTACTTC
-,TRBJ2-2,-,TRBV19,CASSYDRILTGELFF,TGTGCCAGTTCCTACGACAGAATACTCACCGGGGAGCTGTTTTTT
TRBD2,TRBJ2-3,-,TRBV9,CASSVLAGGGTDTQYF,TGTGCCAGCAGCGTACTAGCGGGGGGAGGAACAGATACGCAGTATTTT
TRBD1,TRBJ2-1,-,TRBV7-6,CASSLGVGTGAYNEQFF,TGTGCCAGCAGCCTAGGGGTAGGGACAGGAGCATACAATGAGCAGTTCTTC
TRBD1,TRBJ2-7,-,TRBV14,CASSQEGTAYEQYF,TGTGCCAGCAGCCAAGAAGGGACAGCCTACGAGCAGTACTTC
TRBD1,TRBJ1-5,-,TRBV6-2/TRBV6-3,CASSLGTGRRAQHF,TGTGCCAGCAGCCTAGGGACAGGCCGGAGGGCCCAGCATTTT
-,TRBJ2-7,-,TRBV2,CASSVLASRITTYEQYF,TGTGCCAGCAGTGTCCTCGCCTCGCGGATAACAACCTACGAGCAGTACTTC
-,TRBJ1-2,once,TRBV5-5,CASSLSGRTDNYGYTF,TGTGCCAGCAGCTTGTCAGGCCGAACCGATAACTATGGCTACACCTTC
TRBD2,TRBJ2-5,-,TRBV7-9,CASSSPRTSDQETQYF,TGTGCCAGCAGCTCCCCCCGGACTAGCGATCAAGAGACCCAGTACTTC
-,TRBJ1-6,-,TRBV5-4,CASSPGGQGTDSPLHF,TGTGCCAGCAGCCCCGGAGGGCAGGGCACGGATTCACCCCTCCACTTT